This T cell receptor (beta chain) was identified in a study of radiotherapy plus CTLA-4 blockade in lung cancer. Study details: In about 20% of patients, objective responses were seen; around 31% had disease control. Regarding the study as a whole: How blood T cell clones changed early, along with interferon-beta, reportedly forecast response best. Following radiotherapy plus ipilimumab, tumor-derived TCR clones expanded in the blood.

Each patient with chemo-refractory metastatic non-small-cell lung cancer was treated with focal radiation plus CTLA-4 blockade using ipilimumab. This clone has more than one count but fewer than ten. Antigen: not known. Data came from immunoSEQ multiplex PCR; TCRdb stores just in-frame clones and leaves some out. Of 65,000 to 90,000 clones listed, around nine tenths are singletons. Trimming removed 5 bases from V and 4 bases from J, with 11 bases in between. Germline V gene lookup returns CDR1 SGHAT and CDR2 FQNNGV. The CDR3 consists of 14 residues. The source of this sequence is a human donor with non-small cell lung cancer who had stable disease on radiotherapy plus ipilimumab. This chain links TRBV11-2 with TRBJ2-2; perhaps TRBD1 as D (6 bases). This specimen was peripheral blood, taken from a patient treated with radiotherapy plus ipilimumab. CDR3 sequence reads: CASSIQGPTGELFF. The CDR3 bases are TGTGCCAGCAGCATACAGGGTCCCACCGGGGAGCTGTTTTTT.